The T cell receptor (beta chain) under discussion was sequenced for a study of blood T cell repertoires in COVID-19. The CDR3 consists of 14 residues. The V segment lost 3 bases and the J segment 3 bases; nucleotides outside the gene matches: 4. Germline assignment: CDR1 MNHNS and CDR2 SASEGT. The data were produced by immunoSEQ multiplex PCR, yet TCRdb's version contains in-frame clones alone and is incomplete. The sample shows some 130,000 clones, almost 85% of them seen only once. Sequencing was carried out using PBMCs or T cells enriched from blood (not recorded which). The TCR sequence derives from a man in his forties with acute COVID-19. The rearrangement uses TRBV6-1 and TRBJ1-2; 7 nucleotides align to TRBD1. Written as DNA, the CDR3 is TGTGCCAGCAGTGATACAGGGGTCGACTATGGCTACACCTTC. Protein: CASSDTGVDYGYTF.